The 14 T cell receptor beta chains reported below all come from one sample, sequenced in a study of T-cell reconstitution after alpha-beta-depleted transplantation in children. Unique molecular identifiers were built into the TCRbeta library. MiXCR, applied by TCRdb to the PCR reads, yields one record per CDR3 protein. Here the sample spans about 980,000 distinct CDR3 sequences, about 29% being singletons. The specimen was PBMCs, mostly from graft donor cells, collected 360 days after TCRalphabeta/CD19-depleted stem cell transplant. The receptors originated from a boy in the first two years of life who had a stem cell transplant for SCID, so the T cells may come from the graft donor.

V gene TRBV12-3 or TRBV12-4 combines with J gene TRBJ2-5; no clear D gene. This CDR3 is built from 12 residues. V was trimmed by 6 bases and J by 4 bases, leaving 9 bases between them. DNA for the CDR3: TGTGCCAGCAGCCACCTTGGAGAGACCCAGTACTTC. Its protein is CASSHLGETQYF.

The CDR3 protein is CASSRHSWVSYNEQFF. The DNA of the CDR3 is TGTGCCAGCAGTCGCCATTCTTGGGTCTCCTACAATGAGCAGTTCTTC. The rearrangement joins TRBV28 to TRBJ2-1; no reliable D call. The CDR3 consists of 16 residues. CDR1 and CDR2 from the germline V gene are MDHEN and SYDVKM. V was clipped by 5 bases and J by 0 bases, with 14 bases between them.

This clonotype has more than one count but fewer than ten. V usage is TRBV20-1 and J usage is TRBJ1-1, with 8 bases lining up with TRBD1. Looked up from germline, CDR1 is DFQATT and CDR2 is SNEGSKA (reference sequence). The V and J ends lost 0 bases and 1 base, in that order; junction bases with no gene match: 1. The CDR3 length is 14 residues. This CDR3 is CSAREGQANTEAFF. The CDR3 region has the DNA TGCAGTGCTAGAGAGGGACAGGCGAACACTGAAGCTTTCTTT.

This clonotype was counted many times. The rearrangement links TRBV10-3 to TRBJ1-1; D not resolved. CDR1 and CDR2 from the germline V gene are ENHRY and SYGVKD. Trimming pared 0 bases from V and 2 bases from J, leaving 10 bases between. The length of the CDR3 is 15 residues. The CDR3 is CAISESSIGNTEAFF. CDR3 coding DNA: TGTGCCATCAGTGAGTCGAGTATCGGAAACACTGAAGCTTTCTTT.

The chain combines TRBV20-1 with TRBJ2-5; TRBD2 might be the D (5 bases). Per germline, CDR1 DFQATT and CDR2 SNEGSKA (reference sequence). This CDR3 contains 14 residues. The V and J ends lost 5 bases and 2 bases respectively, with 15 bases between them. The CDR3 DNA sequence: TGCAGTGCTGGAAATGCGCCGGGACAAGAGACCCAGTACTTC. Translated: CSAGNAPGQETQYF.

The chain carries TRBV5-1 and TRBJ2-2; possible D gene TRBD1, 6 bases. There are 16 residues in the CDR3. Germline loops: CDR1 SGHRS, CDR2 YFSETQ. V lost 2 bases, J lost 0 bases, and 11 bases lay in between. As DNA, the CDR3 is TGCGCCAGCAGCTTTGGGGACACATCGAACACCGGGGAGCTGTTTTTT. Amino acid sequence: CASSFGDTSNTGELFF.

This clonotype came up a few times. The V call is TRBV6-5, the J call TRBJ1-5, with 9 bases matching TRBD1. With 2 bases clipped from V and 0 bases from J, the junction kept 11 bases outside the gene matches. The CDR3 sequence is 19 residues long. Germline CDR1 reads MNHEY; CDR2 reads SVGAGI. The CDR3 sequence: CASSYAGQGSLYSNQPQHF. CDR3 in DNA: TGTGCCAGCAGTTACGCGGGACAGGGTTCGCTATATAGCAATCAGCCCCAGCATTTT.

The V and J genes are TRBV10-3 and TRBJ2-7, with 9 bases fitting TRBD1. Germline values: CDR1 ENHRY, CDR2 SYGVKD. Trimming took 8 bases from V and 2 from J; bases not matched to a gene: 4. The CDR3 consists of 13 residues. The CDR3 DNA is TGTGCCATCCTTGGGACAGGGACCTACGAGCAGTACTTC. Translating it yields CAILGTGTYEQYF.

The gene calls are TRBV29-1 and TRBJ1-1; 7 positions agree with TRBD1. Germline values: CDR1 SQVTM, CDR2 ANQGSEA. Trimming cost V 7 bases and J 10 bases; bases outside gene matches: 15. This CDR3 has 13 amino acids. CDR3 protein: CSGSQDSSGGAFF. In DNA, the CDR3 is TGCAGCGGTAGCCAGGACTCTTCAGGGGGAGCTTTCTTT.

This clonotype appeared a few times. The gene calls are TRBV29-1 and TRBJ2-5; D not resolved. The CDR3 runs 14 residues. Germline CDR1 SQVTM, CDR2 ANQGSEA. The V end was cut by 1 base, the J end by 2 bases, with 11 bases between. CDR3 amino acids: CSVEVANRQETQYF. As DNA, the CDR3 is TGCAGCGTTGAAGTTGCGAACAGACAAGAGACCCAGTACTTC.

The chain employs TRBV20-1 and TRBJ2-2, with D tentatively TRBD1 (6 bases). Germline CDR1 reads DFQATT; CDR2 reads SNEGSKA (reference sequence). The CDR3 covers 14 residues. With 6 bases removed from V and 5 bases from J, the gap between germline ends came to 16 bases. In DNA form, the CDR3 reads TGCAGTGCCCGACAGGTTTTAGGGACCGGGGAGCTGTTTTTT. Amino acid sequence: CSARQVLGTGELFF.

The rearrangement uses TRBV4-3 and TRBJ2-2; tentatively, D is TRBD2 (5 bases). Trimming removed 4 bases from V and 9 bases from J, with 30 bases in between. The CDR3 extends over 19 amino acids. Germline loops: CDR1 LGHNA, CDR2 YSLEER. CDR3 protein: CASSPGLAGRTGMSRELFF. CDR3 bases: TGCGCCAGCAGCCCCGGCCTGGCGGGTCGGACGGGAATGTCCCGGGAGCTGTTTTTT.

The gene calls are TRBV18 and TRBJ2-7, with no clear D. CDR3 length equals 14 residues. Germline V gene lookup returns CDR1 KGHSH and CDR2 LQKENI. Trimming pared 0 bases from V and 2 bases from J, leaving 8 bases between. The CDR3 loop reads CASSPPFPAYEQYF. For the CDR3, the DNA is TGTGCCAGCTCACCACCCTTTCCAGCCTACGAGCAGTACTTC. The variable domain in full, completed from reference TRBV18 and TRBJ2-7, reads NAGVMQNPRHLVRRRGQEARLRCSPMKGHSHVYWYRQLPEEGLKFMVYLQKENIIDESGMPKERFSAEFPKEGPSILRIQQVVRGDSAAYFCASSPPFPAYEQYFGPGTRLTVT.

The chain combines TRBV6-5 with TRBJ2-5; a weak D match, TRBD2 (5 bases). The CDR3 is made up of 16 amino acids. CDR1 and CDR2 from the germline V gene are MNHEY and SVGAGI. V lost 4 bases and J lost 4, with 19 bases in between. In DNA, the CDR3 is TGTGCCAGCAGTTCAATGGGGAGCGGACTTGGAGAGACCCAGTACTTC. This sequence encodes CASSSMGSGLGETQYF.